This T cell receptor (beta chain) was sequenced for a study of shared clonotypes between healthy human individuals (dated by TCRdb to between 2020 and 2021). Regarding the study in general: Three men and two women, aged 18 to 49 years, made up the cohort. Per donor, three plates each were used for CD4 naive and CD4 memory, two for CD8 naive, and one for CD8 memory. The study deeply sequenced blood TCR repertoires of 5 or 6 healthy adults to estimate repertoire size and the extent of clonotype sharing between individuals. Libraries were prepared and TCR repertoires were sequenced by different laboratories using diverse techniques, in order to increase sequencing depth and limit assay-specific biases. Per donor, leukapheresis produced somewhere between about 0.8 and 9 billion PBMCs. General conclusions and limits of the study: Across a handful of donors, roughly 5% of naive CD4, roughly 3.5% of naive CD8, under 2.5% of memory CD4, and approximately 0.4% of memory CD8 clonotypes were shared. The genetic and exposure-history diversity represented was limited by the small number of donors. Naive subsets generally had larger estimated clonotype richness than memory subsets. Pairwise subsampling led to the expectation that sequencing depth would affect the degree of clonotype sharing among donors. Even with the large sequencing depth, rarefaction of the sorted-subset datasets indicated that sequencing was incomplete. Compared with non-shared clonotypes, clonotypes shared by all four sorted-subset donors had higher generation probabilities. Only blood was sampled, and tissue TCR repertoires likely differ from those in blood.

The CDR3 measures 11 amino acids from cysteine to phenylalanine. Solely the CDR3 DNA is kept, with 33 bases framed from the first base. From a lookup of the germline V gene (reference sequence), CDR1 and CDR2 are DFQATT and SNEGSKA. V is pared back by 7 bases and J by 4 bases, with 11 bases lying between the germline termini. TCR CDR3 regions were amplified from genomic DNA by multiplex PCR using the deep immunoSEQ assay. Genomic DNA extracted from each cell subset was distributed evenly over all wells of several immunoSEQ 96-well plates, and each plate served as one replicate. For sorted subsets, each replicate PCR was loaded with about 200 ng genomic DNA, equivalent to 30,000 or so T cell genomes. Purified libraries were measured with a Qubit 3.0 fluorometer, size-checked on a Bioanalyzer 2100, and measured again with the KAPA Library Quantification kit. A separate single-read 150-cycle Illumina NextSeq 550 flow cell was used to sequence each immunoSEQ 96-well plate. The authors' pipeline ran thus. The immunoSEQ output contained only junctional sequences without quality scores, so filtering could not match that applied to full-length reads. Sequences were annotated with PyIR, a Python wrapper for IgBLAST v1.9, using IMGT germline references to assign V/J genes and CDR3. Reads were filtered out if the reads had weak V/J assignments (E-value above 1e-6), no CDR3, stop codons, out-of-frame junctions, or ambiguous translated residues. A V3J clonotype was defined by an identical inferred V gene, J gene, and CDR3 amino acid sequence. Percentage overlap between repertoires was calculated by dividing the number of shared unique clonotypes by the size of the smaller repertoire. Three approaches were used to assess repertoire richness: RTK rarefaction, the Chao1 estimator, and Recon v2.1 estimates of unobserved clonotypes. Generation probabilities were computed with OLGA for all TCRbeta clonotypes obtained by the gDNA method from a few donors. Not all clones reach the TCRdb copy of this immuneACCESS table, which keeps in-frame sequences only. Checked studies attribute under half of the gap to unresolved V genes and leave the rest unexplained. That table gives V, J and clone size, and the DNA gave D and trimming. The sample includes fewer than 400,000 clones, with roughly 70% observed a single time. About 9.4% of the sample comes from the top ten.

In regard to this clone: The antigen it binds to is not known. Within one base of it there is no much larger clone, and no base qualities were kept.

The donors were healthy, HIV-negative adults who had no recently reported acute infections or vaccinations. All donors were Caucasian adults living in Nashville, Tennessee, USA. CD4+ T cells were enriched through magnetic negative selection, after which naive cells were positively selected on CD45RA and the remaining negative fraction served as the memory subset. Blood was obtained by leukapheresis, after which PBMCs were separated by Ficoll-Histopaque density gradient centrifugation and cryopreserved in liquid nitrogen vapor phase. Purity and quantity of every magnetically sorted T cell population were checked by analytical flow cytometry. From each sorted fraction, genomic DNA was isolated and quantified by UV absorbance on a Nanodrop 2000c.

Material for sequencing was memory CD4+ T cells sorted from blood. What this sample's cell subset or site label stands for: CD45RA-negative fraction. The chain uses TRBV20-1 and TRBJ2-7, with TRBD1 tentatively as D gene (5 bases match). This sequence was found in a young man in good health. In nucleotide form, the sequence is TGCAGTGTCACTCAGGGTTACGAGCAGTACTTC. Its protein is CSVTQGYEQYF.